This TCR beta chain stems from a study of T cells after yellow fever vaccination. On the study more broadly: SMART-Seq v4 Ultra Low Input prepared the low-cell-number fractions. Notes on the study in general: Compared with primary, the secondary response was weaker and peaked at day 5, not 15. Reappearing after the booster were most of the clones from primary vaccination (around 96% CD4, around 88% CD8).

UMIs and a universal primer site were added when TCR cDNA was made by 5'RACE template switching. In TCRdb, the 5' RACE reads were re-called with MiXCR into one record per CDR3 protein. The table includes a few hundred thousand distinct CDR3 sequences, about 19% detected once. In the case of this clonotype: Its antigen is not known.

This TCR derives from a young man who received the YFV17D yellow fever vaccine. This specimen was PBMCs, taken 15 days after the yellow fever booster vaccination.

In DNA form, the CDR3 reads TGTGCCAGCAGCCAAGACAGTTATCAGCCCCAGCATTTT. Amino acid sequence: CASSQDSYQPQHF. The V and J genes are TRBV14 and TRBJ1-5; D not resolved. Germline CDR1 SGHDN, CDR2 FVKESK. The CDR3 runs to 13 residues. Trimming took 0 bases from V and 5 from J, leaving 5 bases between them.